This T cell receptor (beta chain) comes out of a study of T cells in narcolepsy. Whole-study context: Healthy controls were enrolled alongside patients with narcolepsy type 1 or type 2. Study-wide points: Autoreactive clone sequences were missing from some blood memory CD4+ repertoires. Autoreactive clonotypes reportedly recurred in blood of same and different patients, not controls. Comparing one patient's CSF and blood CD4+ clonotypes highlighted HCRT- and TRIB2-specific autoreactive clonotypes.

Comment on this clone: Antigen: not known. The sample holds other DNA sequences that translate to the same CDR3.

TCRdb keeps only in-frame clones here, not all; method: immunoSEQ multiplex PCR. The sample has tens of thousands of clones, approximately 86% seen once. Germline lookup yields CDR1 SNHLY and CDR2 FYNNEI. The CDR3 runs to 12 residues. The J segment lost 6 bases and the V segment lost 6 bases, leaving 2 bases of the junction unmatched. The receptor was isolated from a human donor with narcolepsy. The material sequenced was CD45RA- memory CD4+ T cells from PBMCs. The gene calls are TRBV2 and TRBJ2-1; the match to TRBD1 covers 7 bases. CDR3 coding DNA: TGTGCCAGCAGCCGACAGGGCAATGAGCAGTTCTTC. Translating it yields CASSRQGNEQFF. Supplemented by reference TRBV2 and TRBJ2-1, the full variable domain reads EPEVTQTPSHQVTQMGQEVILRCVPISNHLYFYWYRQILGQKVEFLVSFYNNEISEKSEIFDDQFSVERPDGSNFTLKIRSTKLEDSAMYFCASSRQGNEQFFGPGTRLTVL.